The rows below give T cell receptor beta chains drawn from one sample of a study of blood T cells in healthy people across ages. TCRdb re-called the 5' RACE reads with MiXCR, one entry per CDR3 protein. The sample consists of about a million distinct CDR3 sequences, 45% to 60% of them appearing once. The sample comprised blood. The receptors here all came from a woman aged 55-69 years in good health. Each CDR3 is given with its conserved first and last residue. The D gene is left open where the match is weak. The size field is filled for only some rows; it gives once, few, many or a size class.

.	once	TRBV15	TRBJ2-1	TGTGCCACCAGCAGCCGAATTGGGGGGCAGTTCTTC	CATSSRIGGQFF
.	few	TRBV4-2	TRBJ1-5	TGTGCCAGCAGCCAAGGAGACGTAGGGAATCAGCCCCAGCATTTT	CASSQGDVGNQPQHF
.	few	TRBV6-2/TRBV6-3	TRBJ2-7	TGTGCCAGCAGAGATTCACCGACAGGTGCCTACGAGCAGTACTTC	CASRDSPTGAYEQYF
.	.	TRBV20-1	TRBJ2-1	TGCAGCCCCCAGGGGAGGACCTCCTACAATGAGCAGTTCTTC	CSPQGRTSYNEQFF
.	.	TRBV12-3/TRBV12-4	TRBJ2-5	TGTGCCAGCAGCCAGCTGAGGAGAAGAGAGACCCAGTACTTC	CASSQLRRRETQYF
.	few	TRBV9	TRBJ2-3	TGTGCCAGCAGCGTAGTAGGGGACAAAGAATCTAGCACAGATACGCAGTATTTT	CASSVVGDKESSTDTQYF
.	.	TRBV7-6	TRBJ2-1	TGTGCCAGCAGCTTAGCGGGTTACGGGAGTTACAATGAGCAGTTCTTC	CASSLAGYGSYNEQFF
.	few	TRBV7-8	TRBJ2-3	TGTGCCAGCAGCCCGATTCGGGGGGCGGCCGCAGATACGCAGTATTTT	CASSPIRGAAADTQYF
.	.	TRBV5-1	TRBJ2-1	TGCGCCAGCAGCGGGGGGATCTCGGGTAATGAGCAGTTCTTC	CASSGGISGNEQFF
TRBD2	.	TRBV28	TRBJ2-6	TGTGCCAGCAGTTTAAATAGCGGGTTCTCTGGGGCCAACGTCCTGACTTTC	CASSLNSGFSGANVLTF
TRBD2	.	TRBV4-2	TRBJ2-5	TGTGCCAGCAGCCAAGATCGGGCTAGCGGGATTGGGGAGACCCAGTACTTC	CASSQDRASGIGETQYF
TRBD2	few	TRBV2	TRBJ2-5	TGTGCCAGTCGCTTTCGGGCGGGAGGGGAGACCCAGTACTTC	CASRFRAGGETQYF
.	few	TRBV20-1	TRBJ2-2	TGCAGTGCTAGAGATTTGGGGAACACCGGGGAGCTGTTTTTT	CSARDLGNTGELFF
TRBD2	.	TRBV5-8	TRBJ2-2	TGTGCCAGCAGCTTTGAAGGGAGGGCCGACACCGGGGAGCTGTTTTTT	CASSFEGRADTGELFF
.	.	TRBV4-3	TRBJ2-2	TGCGCCAGCAGCCAAGATCGTGGCGGGCACACCGGGGAGCTGTTTTTT	CASSQDRGGHTGELFF
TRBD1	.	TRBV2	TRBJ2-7	TGTGCCAGCAGGGCCGGGACAGGGGTCGGCGAGCAGTACTTC	CASRAGTGVGEQYF
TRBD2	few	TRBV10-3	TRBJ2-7	TGTGCCATCGAGGGTCAGGGAGGGAACGAGCAGTACTTC	CAIEGQGGNEQYF
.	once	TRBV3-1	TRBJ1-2	TGTGCCAGCAGCCAGGGATCCTATAGCTACACCTTC	CASSQGSYSYTF
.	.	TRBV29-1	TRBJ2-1	TGCAGCTCCTTGCGGGGTGGGATTTTCAATGAGCAGTTCTTC	CSSLRGGIFNEQFF
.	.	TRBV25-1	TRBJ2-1	TGTGCCAGCGGACTTTCTGGAGGGGGATACAATGAGCAGTTCTTC	CASGLSGGGYNEQFF
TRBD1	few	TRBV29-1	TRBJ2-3	TGCAGCGTCGGGACAGGCACAGATACGCAGTATTTT	CSVGTGTDTQYF
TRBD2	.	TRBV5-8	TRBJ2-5	TGTGCCAGCAGCTTTAGGGGACTAGGAGGACGGGAGACCCAGTACTTC	CASSFRGLGGRETQYF
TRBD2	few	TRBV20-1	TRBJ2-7	TGCAGTGCTACCGGGACTAGCGGGAGTACAACTTACGAGCAGTACTTC	CSATGTSGSTTYEQYF
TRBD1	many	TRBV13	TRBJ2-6	TGTGCCAGCAGCTCCATCTCCGGGACAGGGGGCCCAGTCCTGACTTTC	CASSSISGTGGPVLTF
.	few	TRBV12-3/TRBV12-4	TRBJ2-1	TGTGCCAGCACCCCCAAGACTAGTAGTTATGAGCAGTTCTTC	CASTPKTSSYEQFF
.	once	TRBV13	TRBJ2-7	TGTGCCAGCAGCTTAAGCCTCCCCGGGGGCCCCGGAACCTACGAGCAGTACTTC	CASSLSLPGGPGTYEQYF
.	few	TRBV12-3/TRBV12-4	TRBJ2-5	TGTGCCAGCCGCTACGGGAACTCGCAAGAGACCCAGTACTTC	CASRYGNSQETQYF
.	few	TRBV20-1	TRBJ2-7	TGCAGTGCTAGTGACCCTACAGGGAACTACGAGCAGTACTTC	CSASDPTGNYEQYF
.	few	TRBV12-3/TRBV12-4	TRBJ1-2	TGTGCCAGCAGTTTGAGCCCGGACATCTATGGCTACACCTTC	CASSLSPDIYGYTF
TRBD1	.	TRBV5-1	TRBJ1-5	TGCGCCAGCAGCTCCGGGACAGATCCGGGTCAGCCCCAGCATTTT	CASSSGTDPGQPQHF
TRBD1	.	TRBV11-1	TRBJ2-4	TGTGCCAGCAGCCCTGACAGGGGGCGTGAGCAGTACTTC	CASSPDRGREQYF
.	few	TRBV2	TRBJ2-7	TGTGCCAGCAGTGACGTTAGATCCTCCTACGAGCAGTACTTC	CASSDVRSSYEQYF
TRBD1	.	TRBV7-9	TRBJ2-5	TGTGCCAGCAGCTCATCTGGACAGGGGGCGAGGGAGACCCAGTACTTC	CASSSSGQGARETQYF
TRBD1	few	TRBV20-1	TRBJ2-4	TGCAGTGCTAGAGATCTCGTGGCGGGGACAGGACAAGCCAAAAACATTCAGTACTTC	CSARDLVAGTGQAKNIQYF
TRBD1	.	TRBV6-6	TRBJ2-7	TGTGCCAGCAGTCAATCGGGACAGTACCAAGAGCAGTACTTC	CASSQSGQYQEQYF
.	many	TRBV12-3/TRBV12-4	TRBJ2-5	TGTGCCAGCAGGCTCACAGGGTACCAAGAGACCCAGTACTTC	CASRLTGYQETQYF
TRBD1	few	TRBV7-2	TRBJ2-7	TGTGCCAGCAGCTTAGGACAGGGTAGGGCCTACGAGCAGTACTTC	CASSLGQGRAYEQYF
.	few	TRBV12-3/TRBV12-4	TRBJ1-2	TGTGCCAGCAGTTTAGCCCGGGACCGCGATGGCTACACCTTC	CASSLARDRDGYTF
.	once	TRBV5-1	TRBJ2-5	TGCGCCAGCAGCTTGGAGGGGCAGGGCCCATCGGTCCAGTACTTC	CASSLEGQGPSVQYF
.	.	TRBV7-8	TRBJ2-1	TGTGCCAGCAGCTTAAGGTCTAGCTCCTACAATGAGCAGTTCTTC	CASSLRSSSYNEQFF
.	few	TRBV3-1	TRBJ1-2	TGTGCCAGCAGCCAAGGAACGGCTTATGGCTACACCTTC	CASSQGTAYGYTF
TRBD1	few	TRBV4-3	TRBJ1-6	TGCGCCAGCAGCCAAGACGGGACAGTCTATAATTCACCCCTCCACTTT	CASSQDGTVYNSPLHF
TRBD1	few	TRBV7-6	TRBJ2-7	TGTGCCAGCAGCTTAGAACAGGGGCTACGCTACGAGCAGTACTTC	CASSLEQGLRYEQYF
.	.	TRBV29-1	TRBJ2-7	TGCAGCGTTGAAATCGTAAATAGATTCGTTTACGAGCAGTACTTC	CSVEIVNRFVYEQYF
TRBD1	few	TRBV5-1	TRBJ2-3	TGCGCCAGCAGCTCCAACAGGGGCGGGTCAGATACGCAGTATTTT	CASSSNRGGSDTQYF
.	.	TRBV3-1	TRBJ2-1	TGTGCCAGCAGCCAAGTGTTTAACCGACTAACCCCATACAATGAGCAGTTCTTC	CASSQVFNRLTPYNEQFF
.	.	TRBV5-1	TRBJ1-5	TGCGCCAGCAGCTTGTGGGGACGGACAAGCAATCAGCCCCAGCATTTT	CASSLWGRTSNQPQHF